The clone carrying this TCR beta chain was seen a few times. What it binds is not known. Deletions cut 0 bases from V and 4 bases from J, with 13 bases between. The CDR3 is made up of 16 amino acids. Germline loops: CDR1 SGHTA, CDR2 FQGNSA. These data originate in a study of cytomegalovirus exposure and HLA in healthy donors. Overall study: Unique TCRs numbering some 80 million, obtained from HLA-typed donors, made up an early data release. When 300 to 500 donors were genotyped, just over 80% of them were found to fall in the Caucasian-associated ancestry cluster.

Overall study findings and caveats: In vitro assays verified that a few CMV-associated chains recognized CMV antigens specifically.

PCR used 60 Vbeta primers and 13 Jbeta primers. Produced via immunoSEQ multiplex PCR; TCRdb's table is partial and in-frame only. The repertoire consists of hundreds of thousands of clones, with nearly 80% occurring once and the leading ten covering roughly 1.9%. The sequenced material came from PBMCs. This sequence joins TRBV7-2 and TRBJ2-1; perhaps TRBD2 as D (6 bases). The sequence derives from a male donor in good health and CMV-seronegative. CDR3 residues: CASSLASASEYNEQFF. In DNA form, the CDR3 reads TGTGCCAGCAGCTTAGCGTCGGCTAGCGAATACAATGAGCAGTTCTTC.